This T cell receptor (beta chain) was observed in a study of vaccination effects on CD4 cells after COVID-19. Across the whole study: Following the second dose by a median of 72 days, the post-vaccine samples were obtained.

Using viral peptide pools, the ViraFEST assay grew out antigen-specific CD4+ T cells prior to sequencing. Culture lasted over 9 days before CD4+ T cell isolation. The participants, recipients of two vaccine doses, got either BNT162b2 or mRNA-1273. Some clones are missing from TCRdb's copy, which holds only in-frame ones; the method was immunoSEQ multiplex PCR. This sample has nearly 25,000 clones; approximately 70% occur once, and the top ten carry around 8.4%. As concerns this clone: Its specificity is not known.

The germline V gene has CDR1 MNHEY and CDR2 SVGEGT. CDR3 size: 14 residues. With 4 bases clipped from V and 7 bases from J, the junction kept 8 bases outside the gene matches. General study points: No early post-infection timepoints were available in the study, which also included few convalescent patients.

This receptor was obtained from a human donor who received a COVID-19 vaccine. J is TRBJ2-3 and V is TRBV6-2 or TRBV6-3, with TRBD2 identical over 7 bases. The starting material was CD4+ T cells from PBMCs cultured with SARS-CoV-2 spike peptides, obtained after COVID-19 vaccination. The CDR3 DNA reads TGTGCCAGCAGTTCAGGTCTAGCGGAGAATACGCAGTATTTT. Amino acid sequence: CASSSGLAENTQYF.